Below are 2 T cell receptor beta chains sequenced from a single sample in a study of beta chain features in type 1 diabetes. Notes on the study in general: Patients with Type 1 diabetes showed moderately but significantly shorter TCRB CDR3s in all four CD4+ subsets.

Their target antigens are unknown. Every bit of the isolated RNA underwent reverse transcription, so sequencing read expressed TCRB transcripts. Assay: immunoSEQ multiplex PCR; the TCRdb copy retains only in-frame clones and omits some. The data show about 740,000 clones, under 15% seen once. The sequencing sample was made of naive CD4+ T cells from blood. These receptors were taken from a young man with type 1 diabetes.

J is TRBJ1-1 and V is TRBV30; D is unresolved. The CDR3 length is 13 residues. Germline V CDR1 and CDR2: GTSNPN, SVGIG (reference sequence). V lost 1 base, J lost 5 bases, and 11 bases lay in between. CDR3 in amino acids: CAWSGKMGTEAFF. CDR3 DNA: TGTGCCTGGAGTGGGAAGATGGGGACTGAAGCTTTCTTT.

This clone was picked up a small number of times. This chain links TRBV30 with TRBJ2-5, with TRBD2 matching over 11 bases. The CDR3 runs to 13 residues. Germline V gene data show CDR1 as GTSNPN and CDR2 as SVGIG (reference sequence). With V trimmed by 4 bases and J by 5 bases, 3 bases remained unmatched. This CDR3 is CAWTSGGKETQYF. The CDR3 region has the DNA TGTGCCTGGACTAGCGGGGGGAAGGAGACCCAGTACTTC.